The rows below give T cell receptor beta chains drawn from one sample of a study of blood T cell repertoires in COVID-19. Here immunoSEQ multiplex PCR was the method, and the copy in TCRdb shows in-frame clones only, minus some. In the table there are some 500,000 clones, about 89% of which are singletons. Sequenced input: peripheral blood. The receptors shown here come from a woman aged 50 to 60 with COVID-19, enrolled during active disease. Both conserved end residues are part of each CDR3.

TRBV3-1/TRBV3-2	TRBJ1-5	CASSQVQGAMPQHF
TRBV18	TRBJ2-2	CASSTPGQVNTGELFF
TRBV5-1	TRBJ1-1	CASSRGGNTEAFF
TRBV27	TRBJ2-7	CASSLSVGPYEQYF
TRBV11-2	TRBJ1-2	CASYSTRRYTF
TRBV4-1	TRBJ1-1	CASSPGTGEAFF
TRBV5-1	TRBJ2-3	CASSLFDGGATDTQYF
TRBV5-1	TRBJ2-3	CASSSRQVTDTQYF
TRBV2	TRBJ2-6	CASSGDTAGANVLTF
TRBV9	TRBJ2-5	CASSVQGGPSKQETQYF
TRBV5-1	TRBJ1-1	CASSFPDSLEAFF
TRBV2	TRBJ1-2	CASGKGQGRGGYTF
TRBV5-1	TRBJ2-2	CASSLEASGGPGNTGELFF
TRBV7-2	TRBJ2-7	CASSWDSYYEQYF
TRBV7-6	TRBJ2-1	CASSYGTSERGNEQFF
TRBV7-9	TRBJ1-2	CASSVGTGAYGYTF
TRBV5-1	TRBJ2-5	CASSLGSSQETQYF
TRBV6-6	TRBJ2-1	CASSHSGEQFF
TRBV5-4	TRBJ1-2	CASSAGNYGYTF
TRBV30	TRBJ2-1	CAWSETSHYNEQFF
TRBV20-1	TRBJ2-1	CSASRNEQFF
TRBV30	TRBJ1-2	CAWSVGQTAGYTF
TRBV7-9	TRBJ1-1	CASSSGQVNTEAFF
TRBV12-3/TRBV12-4	TRBJ2-3	CASSLEGQGAKYF
TRBV7-9	TRBJ2-3	CASRGTGGTDTQYF
TRBV2	TRBJ2-5	CASSTGGGLQETQYF
TRBV27	TRBJ2-7	CASRRLAGTGGSYEQYF
TRBV18	TRBJ1-3	CASSLTGDSGNTIYF
TRBV5-1	TRBJ2-1	CASSQGLAGVSISYNEQFF
TRBV5-1	TRBJ2-7	CASSPSSYEQYF
TRBV9	TRBJ2-2	CASSPEGGDTGELFF
TRBV7-6	TRBJ2-7	CASSLGQGTPYEQYF
TRBV27	TRBJ1-6	CASSFHAGPYSPLHF
TRBV18	TRBJ1-1	CASSPPGTGRTEAFF
TRBV6-4	TRBJ1-1	CASRDGNTEAFF
TRBV18	TRBJ1-1	CASSATLSVGARNTEAFF
TRBV19	TRBJ1-2	CASSMVSRGYTF
TRBV5-6	TRBJ1-5	CASSTGGRQPQHF
TRBV12-3/TRBV12-4	TRBJ1-1	CASSPHEGGSPFF
TRBV18	TRBJ2-7	CASSPRQGAAYEQYF
TRBV12-3/TRBV12-4	TRBJ1-5	CASTYGSNQPQHF
TRBV5-6	TRBJ2-1	CASSSTGTSGGADYNEQFF
TRBV7-9	TRBJ1-1	CASSWGQGNTEAFF
TRBV5-1	TRBJ2-7	CASSYLAGGTYEQYF
TRBV11-2	TRBJ2-3	CASRLAGAADTQYF
TRBV7-9	TRBJ2-7	CASNAGQGSEEQYF